This T cell receptor (beta chain) was observed in a study of CD8 T cells in Susac syndrome. Across the whole study: Within the sequenced group of Susac syndrome patients, five or six showed active disease and roughly eight were in remission. Patients with Susac syndrome were, at the time of blood collection, therapy-naive, maintained on corticosteroids, or maintained on intravenous immunoglobulin alone. Broader study findings: None of the CD4+ T cell repertoires in Susac syndrome showed clonal expansion.

To note about this clonotype: Antigen: not known.

Fulfillment of recently defined diagnostic criteria for definite or probable disease was shown by the patients with Susac syndrome. Random hexamers served to reverse transcribe about 0.5 to 1 ug RNA. MiXCR was run by TCRdb on the immunoSEQ multiplex PCR reads, yielding one entry per CDR3 protein. The sample holds about 94,000 distinct CDR3 sequences, roughly 94% seen once. Trimming took off 10 bases at V and 3 bases at J, with 12 bases between the two ends. This CDR3 has 12 amino acids. Germline CDR1 is LGHDT and CDR2 is YNNKEL (reference sequence). Sequencing input: CD4+ T cells from PBMCs. This sequence originates from a human donor with Susac syndrome. This chain links TRBV3-1 with TRBJ1-2; D unresolved. In DNA form, the CDR3 reads TGTGCCACCGGCGGAGTAGACTATGGCTACACCTTC. Encoded protein: CATGGVDYGYTF.